This passage covers 14 T cell receptor beta chains from one sample sequenced in a study of control samples from healthy donors and cancer patients. Profiled with immunoSEQ multiplex PCR; TCRdb holds only in-frame clones, not every one. The sample consists of 100,000 to 150,000 clones, more than 70% of them appearing once. The specimen sequenced was blood. These receptors were obtained from a man between 50 and 59 years old in good health.

V is TRBV10-3 and J is TRBJ1-1; a possible D gene is TRBD1 (6 bases). Germline-derived CDR1 and CDR2 are ENHRY and SYGVKD. V was cut by 1 base and J by 6 bases, with 9 bases left in between. The CDR3 length is 13 residues. CDR3 nucleotide sequence: TGTGCCATCAGTGAGTTGGACAGAGCTGAAGCTTTCTTT. It translates to CAISELDRAEAFF.

As DNA, the CDR3 is TGTGCCAGCAGAAAAGAGGGGGGCGGCTACACCTTC. Protein product: CASRKEGGGYTF. The chain combines TRBV7-9 with TRBJ1-2; D might be TRBD1 (6 bases). Germline values: CDR1 SEHNR, CDR2 FQNEAQ (reference sequence). Trimming took 6 bases from V and 8 from J, leaving 13 bases between them. The CDR3 length is 12 residues.

This clone was recorded a few times. This chain uses TRBV5-6 with TRBJ1-2, with D maybe TRBD1 (6 bases). Germline V gene data show CDR1 as SGHDT and CDR2 as YYEEEE. The ends were cut back, 3 bases at V and 8 bases at J, with 17 bases in the middle. This CDR3 comprises 14 residues. DNA for the CDR3: TGTGCCAGCAGCTGGGTGGGCAGGGGTGAGGGCTACACCTTC. This sequence encodes CASSWVGRGEGYTF.

The chain couples TRBV24-1 to TRBJ2-5; the match to TRBD1 covers 10 bases. The CDR3 loop spans 15 amino acids. The germline V gene has CDR1 KGHDR and CDR2 SFDVKD. V lost 4 bases, J lost 5 bases, and 6 bases stayed unmatched. CDR3 coding DNA: TGTGCCACCAGTGAGGACAGGGGGTCGTGGGAGACCCAGTACTTC. It is translated as CATSEDRGSWETQYF.

The chain recombines TRBV6-1 with TRBJ2-5; D is possibly TRBD2 (6 bases). V was clipped by 1 base and J by 4 bases, with 13 bases between them. This CDR3 has 15 residues. Germline V gene data show CDR1 as MNHNS and CDR2 as SASEGT. In DNA, the CDR3 is TGTGCCAGCAGTGAAGGGCGCCCCGGGGGAGAGACCCAGTACTTC. Translated: CASSEGRPGGETQYF.

The rearrangement links TRBV2 to TRBJ1-1; perhaps TRBD1 as D (5 bases). Germline values: CDR1 SNHLY, CDR2 FYNNEI. The V and J ends lost 3 bases and 4 bases respectively, with 9 bases between them. The CDR3 is 13 residues long. The DNA for the CDR3 is TGTGCCAGCAGTGAGGGGCCGGCCACTGAAGCTTTCTTT. This sequence encodes CASSEGPATEAFF.

This chain uses TRBV7-8 with TRBJ1-3, with no clear D. The germline V gene encodes CDR1 SGHVS and CDR2 FQNEAQ. The CDR3 consists of 14 residues. Trimming pared 4 bases from V and 4 bases from J, leaving 11 bases between. CDR3 nucleotide sequence: TGTGCCAGCAGCTCACCCATGCTCGGAAACACCATATATTTT. Translating it yields CASSSPMLGNTIYF.

The chain recombines TRBV5-4 with TRBJ2-2, with D possibly matching TRBD2 (6 bases). The CDR3 is made up of 17 amino acids. Trimming left V 0 bases short and J 6 bases short, with 18 bases between. Germline V lookup: CDR1 SGHNT, CDR2 YYREEE (reference sequence). The CDR3 loop reads CASSLELPGQRAGELFF. The CDR3, as DNA: TGTGCCAGCAGCTTGGAGCTTCCGGGGCAGCGGGCCGGGGAGCTGTTTTTT.

The V call is TRBV7-3, the J call TRBJ2-5, with 9 positions matching TRBD1. Germline-derived CDR1 and CDR2 are SGHTA and FQGTGA. V shed 5 bases, J shed 2 bases, and the junction held 6 bases outside the gene matches. The CDR3 has 15 residues. The CDR3, as DNA: TGTGCCAGCAGCCCTGGGACAGGGTCACAAGAGACCCAGTACTTC. Protein sequence: CASSPGTGSQETQYF. The full variable domain, with the rest looked up from reference TRBV7-3 and TRBJ2-5, is GAGVSQTPSNKVTEKGKYVELRCDPISGHTALYWYRQSLGQGPEFLIYFQGTGAADDSGLPNDRFFAVRPEGSVSTLKIQRTERGDSAVYLCASSPGTGSQETQYFGPGTRLLVL.

The genes are TRBV10-3 and TRBJ2-6; no reliable D call. Germline V gene lookup returns CDR1 ENHRY and CDR2 SYGVKD. The CDR3 is 16 residues long. V was trimmed by 3 bases and J by 5 bases, leaving 14 bases between them. For the CDR3, the DNA is TGTGCCATCAGTGAAGACCGCGCTTCTAGGGCCAACGTCCTGACTTTC. It yields the protein CAISEDRASRANVLTF.

This clone was detected only once. The chain joins TRBV6-5 to TRBJ2-7; D is uncertain. The germline V gene has CDR1 MNHEY and CDR2 SVGAGI. The CDR3 has 12 residues. V was trimmed by 6 bases and J by 5 bases, leaving 11 bases between them. Written as DNA, the CDR3 is TGTGCCAGCAGCCTGGCGTATAACGAGCAGTACTTC. It yields the protein CASSLAYNEQYF.

The rearrangement joins TRBV18 to TRBJ1-6, with D possibly matching TRBD1 (5 bases). Germline lookup yields CDR1 KGHSH and CDR2 LQKENI. V lost 6 bases, J lost 6 bases, and 12 bases lay in between. The CDR3 extends over 14 amino acids. The CDR3 is CASSLGHINSPLHF. The CDR3 DNA reads TGTGCCAGCTCTCTAGGACACATTAATTCACCCCTCCACTTT.

This chain joins TRBV28 and TRBJ1-2; D is undetermined. V was clipped by 3 bases and J by 0 bases, with 8 bases between them. The CDR3 is made up of 14 amino acids. Germline V CDR1 and CDR2: MDHEN, SYDVKM. In DNA form, the CDR3 reads TGTGCCAGCAGTTTGCAGCAGGCTAACTATGGCTACACCTTC. Its translation is CASSLQQANYGYTF.

The chain carries TRBV7-8 and TRBJ2-1; maybe TRBD2 (5 bases). The germline V gene has CDR1 SGHVS and CDR2 FQNEAQ. V was trimmed by 2 bases and J by 0 bases, leaving 14 bases between them. This CDR3 comprises 17 residues. The CDR3 sequence is CASSLFVYGSSYNEQFF. The CDR3 bases are TGTGCCAGCAGCTTATTTGTATATGGGAGCTCCTACAATGAGCAGTTCTTC.